One sample yielded the 11 T cell receptor beta chains listed below, sequenced in a study of T cells in narcolepsy (dated by TCRdb to 2017 to 2018). The library relied on the immunoSEQ multiplex PCR assay. The source is immuneACCESS, and TCRdb retained only in-frame sequences with V and J called. Part of the clones is not carried over; for the studies checked, unresolved V genes explain less than half of this, and the remainder is unexplained. The sample has about 30,000 clones on record, 80% to 90% of them singletons. Of the sample, less than 1.2% is held by the ten largest clones. Specimen: CD45RA- memory CD4+ T cells from PBMCs. The sample's cell subset or site label, decoded: memory T cells sorted ex vivo from peripheral blood. Source of these receptors: a human donor with narcolepsy.

The chain couples TRBV9 to TRBJ2-3, with 9 bases fitting TRBD2. The CDR3 has 15 residues. In germline, CDR1 is SGDLS, CDR2 YYNGEE. V dropped 3 bases and J dropped 3; count of bases not matched to a gene: 5. CDR3 DNA sequence: TGTGCCAGCAGCGGTAGCGGGAGTTGGACAGATACGCAGTATTTT. Residues: CASSGSGSWTDTQYF.

The genes are TRBV5-1 and TRBJ2-1; the match to TRBD2 covers 15 bases. The ends lost 4 bases at V and 1 base at J; junction bases unmatched: 3. Germline loops: CDR1 SGHRS, CDR2 YFSETQ. This CDR3 region has 17 residues. As DNA, the CDR3 is TGCGCCAGCAGCCCCGGGACTAGCGGGAGGTCCTACAATGAGCAGTTCTTC. Translating it yields CASSPGTSGRSYNEQFF.

The chain joins TRBV11-1 to TRBJ2-5, with D maybe TRBD2 (6 bases). The germline CDR1 and CDR2 sequences are SGHAT and FQDESV (reference sequence). CDR3 length equals 16 residues. Trimming pared 3 bases from V and 1 base from J, leaving 15 bases between. For the CDR3, the DNA is TGTGCCAGCAGCTTGGGGACCGGGACTTTCCAAGAGACCCAGTACTTC. It yields the protein CASSLGTGTFQETQYF.

V is TRBV18 and J is TRBJ2-1, with 8 bases fitting TRBD2. Germline V gene lookup returns CDR1 KGHSH and CDR2 LQKENI. The CDR3 spans 17 residues. The J segment lost 3 bases and the V segment lost 5 bases, leaving 12 bases of the junction unmatched. CDR3 region: CASSSAAGGGFYNEQFF. In DNA form, the CDR3 reads TGTGCCAGCTCATCGGCCGCGGGAGGTGGATTCTACAATGAGCAGTTCTTC.

The rearrangement links TRBV4-2 to TRBJ2-1, with a possible D match to TRBD1 (6 bases). This CDR3 region has 16 residues. The germline gives CDR1 LGHNA, CDR2 YNFKEQ. With 4 bases removed from V and 1 base from J, the gap between germline ends came to 14 bases. The CDR3 coding sequence is TGTGCCAGCAGCCTAGGGGGAAGTGGGTCCTACAATGAGCAGTTCTTC. It codes for CASSLGGSGSYNEQFF.

The chain is built from TRBV19 and TRBJ1-5; D might be TRBD1 (6 bases). Germline values: CDR1 LNHDA, CDR2 SQIVND (reference sequence). The CDR3 is made up of 17 amino acids. The V and J ends lost 2 bases and 2 bases respectively, with 16 bases between them. CDR3 sequence: CASSILSGQNRNQPQHF. In DNA form, the CDR3 reads TGTGCCAGTAGTATACTGTCAGGACAGAACCGCAATCAGCCCCAGCATTTT.

The chain is built from TRBV19 and TRBJ2-5; D possibly corresponds to TRBD2 (6 bases). Per germline, CDR1 LNHDA and CDR2 SQIVND (reference sequence). The CDR3 contains 13 residues. With 4 bases removed from V and 2 bases from J, the gap between germline ends came to 8 bases. This chain's CDR3 is CASSNSGQETQYF. The CDR3 DNA follows: TGTGCCAGTAGTAATAGCGGACAAGAGACCCAGTACTTC.

The chain joins TRBV5-1 to TRBJ2-3; D unclear. The ends were cut back, 0 bases at V and 0 bases at J, with 8 bases in the middle. CDR1 and CDR2 from the germline V gene are SGHRS and YFSETQ. CDR3 length: 15 amino acids. The CDR3 loop is CASSLDGKSTDTQYF. Here the CDR3 DNA reads TGCGCCAGCAGCTTGGATGGAAAGAGCACAGATACGCAGTATTTT.

V gene TRBV6-1 combines with J gene TRBJ1-1; D is possibly TRBD1 (6 bases). Germline CDR1 MNHNS, CDR2 SASEGT. This CDR3 contains 13 residues. Trimming cost V 3 bases and J 11 bases, with 16 bases left between them. In DNA form, the CDR3 reads TGTGCCAGCAGTGATTTGACGGGGGGCGGGGCTTTCTTT. This encodes CASSDLTGGGAFF.

The chain joins TRBV7-2 to TRBJ2-7; TRBD1 matches 9 bases. Per the germline V gene, CDR1 is SGHTA and CDR2 is FQGNSA. The CDR3 runs 16 residues. Germline trimming cut 1 base from V and 2 bases from J; bases unmatched to any gene: 6. The CDR3 DNA sequence: TGTGCCAGCAGCTTAGACGGGACAGGGACAACCTACGAGCAGTACTTC. As protein: CASSLDGTGTTYEQYF.

This chain uses TRBV29-1 with TRBJ2-5; 9 bases are a match to TRBD1. The CDR3 loop spans 14 amino acids. V was clipped by 5 bases and J by 5 bases; unmatched bases: 9. Germline V gene lookup returns CDR1 SQVTM and CDR2 ANQGSEA. The CDR3 region is CSVPGQGGGETQYF. The CDR3 region has the DNA TGCAGCGTTCCGGGACAGGGAGGTGGGGAGACCCAGTACTTC.